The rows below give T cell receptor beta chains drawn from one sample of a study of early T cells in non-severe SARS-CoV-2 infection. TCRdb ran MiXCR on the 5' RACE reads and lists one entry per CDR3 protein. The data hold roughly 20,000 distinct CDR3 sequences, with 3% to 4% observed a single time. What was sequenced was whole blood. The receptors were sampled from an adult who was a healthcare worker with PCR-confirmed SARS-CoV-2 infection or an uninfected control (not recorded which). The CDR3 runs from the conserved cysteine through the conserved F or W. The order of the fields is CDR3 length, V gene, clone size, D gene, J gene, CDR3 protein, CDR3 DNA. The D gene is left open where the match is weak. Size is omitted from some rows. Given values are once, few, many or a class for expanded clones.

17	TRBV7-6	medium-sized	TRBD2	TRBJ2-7	CASSLGVGRGGSYEQYF	TGTGCCAGCAGCTTAGGCGTTGGGCGGGGGGGTTCCTACGAGCAGTACTTC
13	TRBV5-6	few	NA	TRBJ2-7	CASSPKQGYEQYF	TGTGCCAGCAGCCCGAAACAGGGCTACGAGCAGTACTTC
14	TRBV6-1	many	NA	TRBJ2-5	CASSENWGGETQYF	TGTGCCAGCAGTGAAAATTGGGGGGGCGAGACCCAGTACTTC
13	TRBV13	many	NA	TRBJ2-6	CASSLSGANVLTF	TGTGCCAGCAGCTTATCTGGGGCCAACGTCCTGACTTTC
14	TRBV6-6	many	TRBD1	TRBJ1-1	CASSPQGARTEAFF	TGTGCCAGCAGTCCACAGGGGGCAAGGACTGAAGCTTTCTTT
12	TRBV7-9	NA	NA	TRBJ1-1	CASSSPGPKAFF	TGTGCCAGCAGCTCCCCGGGGCCCAAAGCTTTCTTT
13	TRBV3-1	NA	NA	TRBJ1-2	CASSPLTRAGYTF	TGTGCCAGCAGCCCCTTGACAAGGGCTGGCTACACCTTC
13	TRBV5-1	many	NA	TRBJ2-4	CASSLAGYSIQYF	TGCGCCAGCAGCTTGGCAGGGTATAGCATTCAGTACTTC
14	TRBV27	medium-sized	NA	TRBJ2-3	CASSLAGWGDTQYF	TGTGCCAGCAGTTTGGCGGGCTGGGGAGATACGCAGTATTTT
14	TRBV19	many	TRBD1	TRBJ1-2	CASSHRGLTYGYTF	TGTGCCAGTAGCCACAGGGGGCTCACCTATGGCTACACCTTC
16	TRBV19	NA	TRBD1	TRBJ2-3	CASSIGGQGRTDTQYF	TGTGCCAGTAGTATAGGGGGACAGGGGAGAACAGATACGCAGTATTTT
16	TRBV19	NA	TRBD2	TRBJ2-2	CASSRSSGGPAGELFF	TGTGCCAGTAGTCGGTCTAGCGGGGGGCCCGCCGGGGAGCTGTTTTTT
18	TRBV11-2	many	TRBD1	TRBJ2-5	CASSLDARDRGRQETQYF	TGTGCCAGCAGCTTAGATGCGAGGGACAGGGGGCGGCAAGAGACCCAGTACTTC
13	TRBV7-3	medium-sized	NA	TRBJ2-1	CASSLTGYNEQFF	TGTGCCAGCAGCCTAACCGGGTACAATGAGCAGTTCTTC
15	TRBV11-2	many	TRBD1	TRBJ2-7	CASSLEGTGSYEQYF	TGTGCCAGCAGCTTAGAAGGGACAGGGTCCTACGAGCAGTACTTC
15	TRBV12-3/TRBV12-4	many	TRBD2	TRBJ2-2	CASRSTSGGTGELFF	TGTGCCAGCAGGTCGACTAGCGGGGGTACCGGGGAGCTGTTTTTT
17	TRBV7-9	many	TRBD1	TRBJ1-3	CASSLILGQGTGNTIYF	TGTGCCAGCAGCTTAATTCTCGGACAGGGTACTGGAAACACCATATATTTT
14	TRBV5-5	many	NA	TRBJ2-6	CASSPWSGANVLTF	TGTGCCAGCAGCCCGTGGTCTGGGGCCAACGTCCTGACTTTC
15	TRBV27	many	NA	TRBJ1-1	CASSSTQGVNTEAFF	TGTGCCAGCAGTTCCACACAGGGAGTGAACACTGAAGCTTTCTTT
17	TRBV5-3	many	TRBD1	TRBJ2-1	CARSLVSGTDYSNEQFF	TGTGCCAGAAGCTTGGTTTCCGGGACAGACTACTCTAATGAGCAGTTCTTC
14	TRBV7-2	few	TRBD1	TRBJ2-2	CASSSTGVGGELFF	TGTGCCAGCAGCTCGACAGGGGTCGGCGGGGAGCTGTTTTTT
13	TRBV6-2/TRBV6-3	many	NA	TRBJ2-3	CASNPSGTDTQYF	TGTGCCAGCAACCCCTCGGGCACAGATACGCAGTATTTT
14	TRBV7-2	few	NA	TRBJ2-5	CASSFAGVGETQYF	TGTGCCAGCAGCTTTGCAGGGGTCGGCGAGACCCAGTACTTC
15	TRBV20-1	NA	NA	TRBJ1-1	CSAREPWGGHTEAFF	TGCAGTGCTAGAGAACCATGGGGTGGGCACACTGAAGCTTTCTTT
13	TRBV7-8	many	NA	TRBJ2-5	CASSLYPQETQYF	TGTGCCAGCAGCTTATACCCGCAAGAGACCCAGTACTTC
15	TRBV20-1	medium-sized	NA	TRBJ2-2	CSARDFHRNTGELFF	TGCAGTGCTAGAGATTTCCACAGGAACACCGGGGAGCTGTTTTTT
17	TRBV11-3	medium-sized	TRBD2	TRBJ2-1	CASSLKRTSGRGNEQFF	TGTGCCAGCAGCTTAAAAAGGACTAGCGGGAGGGGGAATGAGCAGTTCTTC
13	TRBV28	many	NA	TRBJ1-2	CASSNTQGHGYTF	TGTGCCAGCAGTAATACCCAGGGGCATGGCTACACCTTC
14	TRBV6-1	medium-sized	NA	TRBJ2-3	CASTGGPYTDTQYF	TGTGCCAGCACCGGGGGGCCTTACACAGATACGCAGTATTTT
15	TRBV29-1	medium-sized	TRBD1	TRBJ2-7	CSVESEYGTAYEQYF	TGCAGCGTTGAATCGGAGTATGGGACAGCCTACGAGCAGTACTTC
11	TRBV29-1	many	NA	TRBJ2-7	CSVSVSYEQYF	TGCAGCGTATCAGTTTCCTACGAGCAGTACTTC
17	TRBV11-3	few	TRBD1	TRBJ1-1	CASSPGQGGVRSTEAFF	TGTGCCAGCAGCCCGGGACAGGGGGGGGTAAGGAGCACTGAAGCTTTCTTT
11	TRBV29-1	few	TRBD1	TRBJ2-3	CSVQGADTQYF	TGCAGCGTACAGGGGGCAGATACGCAGTATTTT
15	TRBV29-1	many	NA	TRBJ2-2	CSAIDRTPNTGELFF	TGCAGCGCGATAGACAGGACCCCGAACACCGGGGAGCTGTTTTTT
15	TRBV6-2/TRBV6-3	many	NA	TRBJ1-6	CASSYSRLNLSPLHF	TGTGCCAGCAGTTACTCGCGTCTGAATCTTTCACCCCTCCACTTT
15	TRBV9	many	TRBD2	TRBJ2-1	CASSGSGTSYNEQFF	TGTGCCAGCAGCGGTAGCGGGACTTCCTACAATGAGCAGTTCTTC
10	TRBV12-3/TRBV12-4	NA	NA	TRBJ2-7	CASRDYEQYF	TGTGCCAGCAGAGATTACGAGCAGTACTTC
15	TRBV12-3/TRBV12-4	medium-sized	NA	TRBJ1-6	CASSLRADYNSPLHF	TGTGCCAGCAGTTTACGTGCAGATTATAATTCACCCCTCCACTTT
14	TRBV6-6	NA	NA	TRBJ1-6	CASSSDGYNSPLHF	TGTGCCAGCAGTTCGGATGGTTATAATTCACCCCTCCACTTT
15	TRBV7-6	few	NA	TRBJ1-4	CALPGGLTTNEKLFF	TGTGCCTTACCCGGGGGACTAACAACTAATGAAAAACTGTTTTTT
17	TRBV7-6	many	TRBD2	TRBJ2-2	CASSPPTSGGHIGELFF	TGTGCCAGCAGCCCGCCGACTAGCGGGGGGCATATCGGGGAGCTGTTTTTT
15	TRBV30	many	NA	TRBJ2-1	CAWSGRLSSYNEQFF	TGTGCCTGGAGTGGGCGATTAAGCTCCTACAATGAGCAGTTCTTC
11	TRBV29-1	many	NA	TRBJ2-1	CSAPLGNEQFF	TGCAGCGCCCCCCTGGGTAATGAGCAGTTCTTC
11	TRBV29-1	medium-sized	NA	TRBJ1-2	CSVETGYGYTF	TGCAGCGTTGAAACAGGCTATGGCTACACCTTC
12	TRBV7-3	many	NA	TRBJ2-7	CASSLNPGEQYF	TGTGCCAGCAGCTTAAATCCCGGAGAGCAGTACTTC